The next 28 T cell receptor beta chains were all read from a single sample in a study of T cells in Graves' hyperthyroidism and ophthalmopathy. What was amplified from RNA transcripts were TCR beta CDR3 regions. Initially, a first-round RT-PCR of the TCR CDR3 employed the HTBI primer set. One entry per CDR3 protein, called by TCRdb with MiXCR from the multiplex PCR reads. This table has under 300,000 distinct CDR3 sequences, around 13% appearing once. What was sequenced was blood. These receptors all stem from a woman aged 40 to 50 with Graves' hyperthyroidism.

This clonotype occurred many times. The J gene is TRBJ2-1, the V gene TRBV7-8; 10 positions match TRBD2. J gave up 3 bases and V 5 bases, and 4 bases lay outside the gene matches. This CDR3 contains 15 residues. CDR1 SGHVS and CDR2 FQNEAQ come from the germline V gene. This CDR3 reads CASSKREGNYNEQFF. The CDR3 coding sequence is TGTGCCAGCAGCAAGCGGGAGGGGAACTACAATGAGCAGTTCTTC.

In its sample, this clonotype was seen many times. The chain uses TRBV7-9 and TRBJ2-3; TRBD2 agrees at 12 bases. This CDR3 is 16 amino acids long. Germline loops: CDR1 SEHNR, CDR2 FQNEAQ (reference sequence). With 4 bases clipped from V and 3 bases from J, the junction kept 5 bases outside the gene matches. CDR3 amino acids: CASSSSGTSGTDTQYF. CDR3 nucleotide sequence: TGTGCCAGCAGCTCGTCCGGGACTAGCGGGACAGATACGCAGTATTTT.

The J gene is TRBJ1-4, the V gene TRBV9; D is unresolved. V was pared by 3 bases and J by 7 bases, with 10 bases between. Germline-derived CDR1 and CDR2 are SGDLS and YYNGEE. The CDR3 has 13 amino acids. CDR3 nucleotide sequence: TGTGCCAGCAGCGAGACAAGCGGTGAAAAACTGTTTTTT. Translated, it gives CASSETSGEKLFF.

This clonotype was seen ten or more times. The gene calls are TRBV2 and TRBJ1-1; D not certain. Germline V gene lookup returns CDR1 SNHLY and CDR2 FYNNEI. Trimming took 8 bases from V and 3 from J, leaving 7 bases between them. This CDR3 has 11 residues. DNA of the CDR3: TGTGCCAGCGCTACGTACACTGAAGCTTTCTTT. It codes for CASATYTEAFF. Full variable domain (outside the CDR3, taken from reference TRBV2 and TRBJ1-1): EPEVTQTPSHQVTQMGQEVILRCVPISNHLYFYWYRQILGQKVEFLVSFYNNEISEKSEIFDDQFSVERPDGSNFTLKIRSTKLEDSAMYFCASATYTEAFFGQGTRLTVV.

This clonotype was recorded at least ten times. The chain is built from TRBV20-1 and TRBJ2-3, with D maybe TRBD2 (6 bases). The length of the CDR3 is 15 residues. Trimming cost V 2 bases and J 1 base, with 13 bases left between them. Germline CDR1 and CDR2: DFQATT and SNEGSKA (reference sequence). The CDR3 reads CSARRVAEGTDTQYF. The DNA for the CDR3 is TGCAGTGCTAGAAGGGTAGCGGAGGGCACAGATACGCAGTATTTT.

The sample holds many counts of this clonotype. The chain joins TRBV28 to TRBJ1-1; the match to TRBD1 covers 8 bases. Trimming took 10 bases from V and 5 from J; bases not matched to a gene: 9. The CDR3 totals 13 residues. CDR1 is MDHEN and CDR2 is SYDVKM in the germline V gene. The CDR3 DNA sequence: TGTGCCACCATCAGGGGGCCGGAGACTGAAGCTTTCTTT. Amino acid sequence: CATIRGPETEAFF.

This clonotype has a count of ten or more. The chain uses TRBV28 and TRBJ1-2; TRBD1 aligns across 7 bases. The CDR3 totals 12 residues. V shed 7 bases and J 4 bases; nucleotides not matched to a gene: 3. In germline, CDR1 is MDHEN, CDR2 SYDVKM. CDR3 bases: TGTGCCAGCATGACAGGGTCCTATGGCTACACCTTC. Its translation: CASMTGSYGYTF.

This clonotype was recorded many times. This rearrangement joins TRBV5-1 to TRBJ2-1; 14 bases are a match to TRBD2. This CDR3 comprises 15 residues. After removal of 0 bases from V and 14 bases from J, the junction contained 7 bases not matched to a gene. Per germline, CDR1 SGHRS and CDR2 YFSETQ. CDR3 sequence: CASSLGGLAGAQEFF. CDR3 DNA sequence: TGCGCCAGCAGCTTGGGGGGACTAGCGGGAGCTCAAGAGTTCTTC.

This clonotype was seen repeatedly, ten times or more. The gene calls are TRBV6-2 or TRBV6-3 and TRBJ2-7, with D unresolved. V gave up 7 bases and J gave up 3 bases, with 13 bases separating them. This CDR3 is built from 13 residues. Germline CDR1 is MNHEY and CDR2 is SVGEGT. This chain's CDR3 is CASIRQWGYEQYF. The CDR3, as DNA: TGTGCCAGCATCCGGCAGTGGGGCTACGAGCAGTACTTC.

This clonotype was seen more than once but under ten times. The CDR3 DNA reads TGTGCCAGCAGCGTACACGCAACTACCATTCGTGATACGCAGTATTTT. It yields the protein CASSVHATTIRDTQYF. The V gene is TRBV9, the J gene TRBJ2-3; D not certain. CDR1 is SGDLS, CDR2 YYNGEE, per germline. V was cut by 1 base and J by 6 bases, with 18 bases left in between. The CDR3 contains 16 residues.

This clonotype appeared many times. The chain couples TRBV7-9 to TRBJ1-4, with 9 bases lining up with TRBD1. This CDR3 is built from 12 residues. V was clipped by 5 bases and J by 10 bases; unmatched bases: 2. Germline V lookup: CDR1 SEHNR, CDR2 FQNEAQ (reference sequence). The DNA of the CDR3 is TGTGCCAGCAGCCCGGGACAGGGAAAACTGTTTTTT. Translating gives CASSPGQGKLFF. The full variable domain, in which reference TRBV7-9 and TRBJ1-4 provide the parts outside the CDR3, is DTGVSQNPRHKITKRGQNVTFRCDPISEHNRLYWYRQTLGQGPEFLTYFQNEAQLEKSRLLSDRFSAERPKGSFSTLEIQRTEQGDSAMYLCASSPGQGKLFFGSGTQLSVL.

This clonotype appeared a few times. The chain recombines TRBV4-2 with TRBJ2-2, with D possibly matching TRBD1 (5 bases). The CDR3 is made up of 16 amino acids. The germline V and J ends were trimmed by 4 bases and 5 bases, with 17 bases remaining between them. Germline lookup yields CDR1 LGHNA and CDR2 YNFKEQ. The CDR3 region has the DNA TGTGCCAGCAGCCGGGGAAGGGGTGGCGGTACCGGGGAGCTGTTTTTT. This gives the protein CASSRGRGGGTGELFF.

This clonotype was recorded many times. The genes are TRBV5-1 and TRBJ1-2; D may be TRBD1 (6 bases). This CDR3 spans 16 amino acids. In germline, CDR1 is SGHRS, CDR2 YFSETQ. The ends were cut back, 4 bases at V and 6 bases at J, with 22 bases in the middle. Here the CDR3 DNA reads TGCGCCAGCAGCACGCCCGGGACACACGGAGTTGATGGCTACACCTTC. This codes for CASSTPGTHGVDGYTF.

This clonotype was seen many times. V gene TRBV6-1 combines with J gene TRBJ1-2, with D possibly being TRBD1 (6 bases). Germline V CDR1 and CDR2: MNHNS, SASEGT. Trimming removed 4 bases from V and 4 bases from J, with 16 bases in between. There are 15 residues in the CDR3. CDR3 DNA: TGTGCCAGCAGTGTCCACAGGGCGACCTCCTATGGCTACACCTTC. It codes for CASSVHRATSYGYTF.

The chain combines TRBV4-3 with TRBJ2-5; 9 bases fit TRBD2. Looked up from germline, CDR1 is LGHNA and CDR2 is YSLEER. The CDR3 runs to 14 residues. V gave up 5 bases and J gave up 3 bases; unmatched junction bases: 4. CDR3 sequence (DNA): TGCGCCAGCAGCGAGGGACTAGCAGAAGAGACCCAGTACTTC. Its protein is CASSEGLAEETQYF.

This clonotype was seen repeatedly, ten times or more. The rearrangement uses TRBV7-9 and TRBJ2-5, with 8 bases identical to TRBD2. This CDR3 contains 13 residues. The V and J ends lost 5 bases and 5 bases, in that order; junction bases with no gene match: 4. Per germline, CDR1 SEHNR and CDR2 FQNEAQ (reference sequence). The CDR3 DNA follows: TGTGCCAGCAGCAGACTAGCGTGGGAGACCCAGTACTTC. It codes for CASSRLAWETQYF.

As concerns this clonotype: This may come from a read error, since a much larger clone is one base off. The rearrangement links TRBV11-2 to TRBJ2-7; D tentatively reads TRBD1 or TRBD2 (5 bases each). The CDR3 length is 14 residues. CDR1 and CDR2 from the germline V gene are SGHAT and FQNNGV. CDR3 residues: CASSLRAGTVEHYF. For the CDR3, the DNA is TGTGCCAGCAGCTTAAGGGCAGGGACCGTGGAGCACTACTTC.

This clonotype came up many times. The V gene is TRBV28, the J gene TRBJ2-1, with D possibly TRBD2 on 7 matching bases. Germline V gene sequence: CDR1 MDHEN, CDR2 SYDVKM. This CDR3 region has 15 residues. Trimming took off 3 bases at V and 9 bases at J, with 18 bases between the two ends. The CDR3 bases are TGTGCCAGCAGTTTCTGGGTTGGGGGGGCACTTGAGCAGTTCTTC. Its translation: CASSFWVGGALEQFF. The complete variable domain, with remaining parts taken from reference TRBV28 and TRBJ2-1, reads DVKVTQSSRYLVKRTGEKVFLECVQDMDHENMFWYRQDPGLGLRLIYFSYDVKMKEKGDIPEGYSVSREKKERFSLILESASTNQTSMYLCASSFWVGGALEQFFGPGTRLTVL.

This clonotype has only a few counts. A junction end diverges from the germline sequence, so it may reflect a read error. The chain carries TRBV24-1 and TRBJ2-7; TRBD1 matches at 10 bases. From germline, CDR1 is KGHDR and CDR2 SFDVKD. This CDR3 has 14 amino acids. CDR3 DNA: TGTGCCGCCAGTGATGCGGACAGGGGGTCACTGCAGTACTTC. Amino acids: CAASDADRGSLQYF.

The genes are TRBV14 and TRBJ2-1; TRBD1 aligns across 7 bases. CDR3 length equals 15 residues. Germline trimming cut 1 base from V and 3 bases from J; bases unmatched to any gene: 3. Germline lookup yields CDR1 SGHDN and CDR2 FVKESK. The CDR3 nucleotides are TGTGCCAGCAGCCAAGGACAGGGTATCTACAATGAGCAGTTCTTC. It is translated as CASSQGQGIYNEQFF.

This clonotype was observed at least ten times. CDR3 nucleotides: TGCGCCAGCAGCGTCAACCGGGACAGCTATGGCTACACCTTC. Translation gives CASSVNRDSYGYTF. V is TRBV5-1 and J is TRBJ1-2; 7 nucleotides line up with TRBD1. In germline, CDR1 is SGHRS, CDR2 YFSETQ. Losses at the gene ends were 4 bases for V and 4 bases for J; bases not matched to a gene: 7. The CDR3 covers 14 residues. Using reference TRBV5-1 and TRBJ1-2 for the parts outside the CDR3, the full variable domain is KAGVTQTPRYLIKTRGQQVTLSCSPISGHRSVSWYQQTPGQGLQFLFEYFSETQRNKGNFPGRFSGRQFSNSRSEMNVSTLELGDSALYLCASSVNRDSYGYTFGSGTRLTVV.

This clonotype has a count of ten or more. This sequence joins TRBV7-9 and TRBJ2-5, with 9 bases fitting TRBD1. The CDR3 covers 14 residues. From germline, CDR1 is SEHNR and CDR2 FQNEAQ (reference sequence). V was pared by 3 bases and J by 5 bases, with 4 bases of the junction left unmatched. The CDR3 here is CASSFTGGEETQYF. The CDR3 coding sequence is TGTGCCAGCAGCTTCACAGGGGGCGAGGAGACCCAGTACTTC.

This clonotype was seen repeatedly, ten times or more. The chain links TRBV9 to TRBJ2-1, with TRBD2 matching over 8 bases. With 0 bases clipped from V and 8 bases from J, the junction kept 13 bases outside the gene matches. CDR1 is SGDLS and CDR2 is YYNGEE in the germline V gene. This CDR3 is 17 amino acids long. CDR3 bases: TGTGCCAGCAGCGTAGAAATAGGAGCGGGAGCTCGCGATGAGCAGTTCTTC. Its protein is CASSVEIGAGARDEQFF.

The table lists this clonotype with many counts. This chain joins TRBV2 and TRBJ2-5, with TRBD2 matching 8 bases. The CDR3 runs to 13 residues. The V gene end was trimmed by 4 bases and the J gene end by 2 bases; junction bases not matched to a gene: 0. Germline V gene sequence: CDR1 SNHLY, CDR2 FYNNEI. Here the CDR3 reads CASSVAGQETQYF. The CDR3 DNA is TGTGCCAGCAGTGTAGCGGGGCAAGAGACCCAGTACTTC.

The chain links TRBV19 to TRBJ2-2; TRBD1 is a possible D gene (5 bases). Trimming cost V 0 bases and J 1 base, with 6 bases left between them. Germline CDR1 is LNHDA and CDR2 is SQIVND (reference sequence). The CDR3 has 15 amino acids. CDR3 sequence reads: CASSIDQGNTGELFF. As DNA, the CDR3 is TGTGCCAGTAGTATAGATCAGGGGAACACCGGGGAGCTGTTTTTT.

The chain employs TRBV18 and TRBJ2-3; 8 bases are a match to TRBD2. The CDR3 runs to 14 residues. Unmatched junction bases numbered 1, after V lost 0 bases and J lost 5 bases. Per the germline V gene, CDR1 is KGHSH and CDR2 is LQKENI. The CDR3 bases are TGTGCCAGCTCACCACCGCTAGCGGGAGATACGCAGTATTTT. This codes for CASSPPLAGDTQYF.

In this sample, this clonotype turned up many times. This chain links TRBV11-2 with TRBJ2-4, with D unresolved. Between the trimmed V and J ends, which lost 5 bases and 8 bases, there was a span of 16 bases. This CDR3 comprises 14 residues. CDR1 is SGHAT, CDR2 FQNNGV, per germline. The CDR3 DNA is TGTGCCAGCAGCCCCCCGACTCCTAGGTACATTCAGTACTTC. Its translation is CASSPPTPRYIQYF. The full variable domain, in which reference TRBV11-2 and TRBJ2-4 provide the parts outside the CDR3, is EAGVAQSPRYKIIEKRQSVAFWCNPISGHATLYWYQQILGQGPKLLIQFQNNGVVDDSQLPKDRFSAERLKGVDSTLKIQPAKLEDSAVYLCASSPPTPRYIQYFGAGTRLSVL.

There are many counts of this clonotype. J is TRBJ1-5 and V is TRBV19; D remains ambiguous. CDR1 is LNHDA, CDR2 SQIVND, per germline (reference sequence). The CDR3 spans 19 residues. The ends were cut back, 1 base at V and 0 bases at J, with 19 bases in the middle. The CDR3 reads CASSIALTAADYSNQPQHF. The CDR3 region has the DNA TGTGCCAGTAGTATAGCCTTAACCGCGGCAGACTATAGCAATCAGCCCCAGCATTTT. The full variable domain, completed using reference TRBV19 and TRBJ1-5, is DGGITQSPKYLFRKEGQNVTLSCEQNLNHDAMYWYRQDPGQGLRLIYYSQIVNDFQKGDIAEGYSVSREKKESFPLTVTSAQKNPTAFYLCASSIALTAADYSNQPQHFGDGTRLSIL.